Each of the 23 T cell receptor beta chains below was sequenced from the same sample in a study of blood T cell repertoires in COVID-19. Produced via immunoSEQ multiplex PCR; TCRdb's table is partial and in-frame only. The table lists 350,000 to 550,000 clones, roughly nine tenths of them singletons. Sequenced: PBMCs or T cells enriched from blood (not recorded which). The receptors were gathered from a man aged 25-45 years who had recovered from COVID-19.

Notes on this clone: The identical CDR3 is also encoded by other nucleotide sequences in the sample. The gene calls are TRBV11-2 and TRBJ2-7; weak D call: TRBD1 (5 bases). Germline V gives CDR1 SGHAT, CDR2 FQNNGV. With 2 bases removed from V and 3 bases from J, the gap between germline ends came to 5 bases. CDR3 length equals 12 residues. The CDR3 DNA follows: TGTGCCAGCAGCTTACAGGGCTACGAGCAGTACTTC. As protein: CASSLQGYEQYF.

The table lists this clone with a count of one. V usage is TRBV4-2 and J usage is TRBJ2-3; TRBD2 aligns across 8 bases. The CDR3 consists of 15 residues. CDR1 and CDR2 (germline): LGHNA, YNFKEQ. Unmatched junction bases numbered 8, after V lost 3 bases and J lost 6 bases. For the CDR3, the DNA is TGTGCCAGCAGCCAGACACTAGCGGCGGGCGATACGCAGTATTTT. Amino acids: CASSQTLAAGDTQYF.

The chain uses TRBV14 and TRBJ1-1; no reliable D call. The CDR3 extends over 17 amino acids. Germline V lookup: CDR1 SGHDN, CDR2 FVKESK. The V gene lost 1 base and the J gene lost 3 bases, with 18 bases spanning the gap. The CDR3 sequence: CASSQGAGRGWYTEAFF. In DNA, the CDR3 is TGTGCCAGCAGCCAAGGGGCGGGAAGAGGTTGGTACACTGAAGCTTTCTTT.

This clone was seen a single time. This sequence joins TRBV30 and TRBJ1-2; no definite D call. The germline V and J ends were trimmed by 0 bases and 5 bases, with 4 bases remaining between them. The CDR3 has 11 amino acids. The V gene's germline CDR1 is GTSNPN and CDR2 SVGIG (reference sequence). For the CDR3, the DNA is TGTGCCTGGAGTGTACGGTATGGCTACACCTTC. This encodes CAWSVRYGYTF.

Here the CDR3 reads CASSSLTGVESEQYF. CDR3 coding DNA: TGTGCCAGCAGTTCATTGACAGGGGTCGAGAGCGAGCAGTACTTC. The V call is TRBV28, the J call TRBJ2-7; TRBD1 agrees at 8 bases. The CDR3 has 15 amino acids. Germline V lookup: CDR1 MDHEN, CDR2 SYDVKM. Losses at the gene ends were 4 bases for V and 6 bases for J; bases not matched to a gene: 11.

The CDR3, as DNA: TGCGCCAGCAGTGAGTCTCCGGAAAACATTCAGTACTTC. This encodes CASSESPENIQYF. The J gene is TRBJ2-4, the V gene TRBV10-1, with D unclear. The V end was cut by 0 bases, the J end by 5 bases, with 5 bases between. Germline lookup yields CDR1 WNHNN and CDR2 SYGVQD (reference sequence). This CDR3 comprises 13 residues.

Only a few counts were recorded for this clone. This chain links TRBV19 with TRBJ2-1; weak D call: TRBD1 (6 bases). With 7 bases removed from V and 15 bases from J, the gap between germline ends came to 22 bases. The CDR3 contains 13 residues. Germline values: CDR1 LNHDA, CDR2 SQIVND (reference sequence). CDR3 amino acids: CASTLPGAPTWFF. CDR3 coding DNA: TGTGCCAGTACCCTACCAGGGGCCCCCACATGGTTCTTC.

J is TRBJ1-2 and V is TRBV19; no definite D call. Trimming took 7 bases from V and 0 from J, leaving 9 bases between them. Germline CDR1 is LNHDA and CDR2 is SQIVND (reference sequence). This CDR3 is 13 amino acids long. The CDR3, as DNA: TGTGCCAGTACGAGGGCAGCTAACTATGGCTACACCTTC. It codes for CASTRAANYGYTF.

The chain uses TRBV19 and TRBJ1-2; 7 bases match TRBD1. Per germline, CDR1 LNHDA and CDR2 SQIVND (reference sequence). V gave up 6 bases and J gave up 4 bases; unmatched junction bases: 11. CDR3 length: 15 residues. The CDR3 DNA reads as TGTGCCAGTAGCCTCGGGACAGCGCTTGGCTATGGCTACACCTTC. Encoded protein: CASSLGTALGYGYTF.

This clone was seen once. The CDR3 sequence is CATSEGLAETQYF. The CDR3 nucleotides read TGTGCCACCAGTGAAGGGCTAGCGGAGACCCAGTACTTC. The chain uses TRBV24-1 and TRBJ2-5, with D maybe TRBD2 (6 bases). The CDR3 runs 13 residues. The V and J ends lost 4 bases and 5 bases respectively, with 10 bases between them. From germline, CDR1 is KGHDR and CDR2 SFDVKD.

This clone was seen more than once but under ten times. This sample also contains other DNA sequences that code for the same CDR3. The chain carries TRBV5-1 and TRBJ1-2; TRBD1 matches at 8 bases. The CDR3 is 14 amino acids. The germline V gene encodes CDR1 SGHRS and CDR2 YFSETQ. Losses at the gene ends were 3 bases for V and 1 base for J; bases not matched to a gene: 2. Written as DNA, the CDR3 is TGCGCCAGCAGCTCCGGACAGGGTAACTATGGCTACACCTTC. It specifies CASSSGQGNYGYTF.

The chain uses TRBV14 and TRBJ2-3, with D possibly TRBD1 on 5 matching bases. The CDR3 is 16 residues long. Trimming took 2 bases from V and 1 from J, leaving 13 bases between them. CDR1 is SGHDN, CDR2 FVKESK, per germline. CDR3 DNA: TGTGCCAGCAGCCAATGGGGCATCGGTGGCACAGATACGCAGTATTTT. Protein product: CASSQWGIGGTDTQYF.

This clone came up once. V is TRBV5-8 and J is TRBJ2-2; TRBD2 agrees at 13 bases. This CDR3 is 16 amino acids long. Germline V gives CDR1 SGHTS, CDR2 YDEGEE. J lost 6 bases, V lost 4 bases, and 6 bases had no gene match. The CDR3 region has the DNA TGTGCCAGCAGCATTACTAGCGGGAGGGTTTCCGGGGAGCTGTTTTTT. Translating it yields CASSITSGRVSGELFF.

The chain joins TRBV6-2 or TRBV6-3 to TRBJ2-5, with a tentative D call TRBD2 (6 bases). Between the trimmed V and J ends, which lost 4 bases and 3 bases, there was a span of 9 bases. The germline V gene encodes CDR1 MNHEY and CDR2 SVGEGT. This CDR3 is 13 amino acids long. CDR3: CASSLGGEETQYF. CDR3 coding DNA: TGTGCCAGCAGTTTGGGGGGTGAAGAGACCCAGTACTTC.

This rearrangement joins TRBV5-1 to TRBJ2-1; no definite D call. Per the germline V gene, CDR1 is SGHRS and CDR2 is YFSETQ. Trimming removed 1 base from V and 6 bases from J, with 11 bases in between. This CDR3 contains 14 residues. In nucleotides, the CDR3 is TGCGCCAGCAGCTTGTATCTAGGTGGCAATGAGCAGTTCTTC. Its translation: CASSLYLGGNEQFF.

Only one count was recorded for this clone. The rearrangement joins TRBV3-1 (or the pseudogene TRBV3-2) to TRBJ2-1, with 10 bases that match TRBD2. CDR1 is LGHDT and CDR2 is YNNKEL in the germline V gene (reference sequence). V was clipped by 0 bases and J by 2 bases; unmatched bases: 10. The CDR3 runs to 19 residues. CDR3 DNA sequence: TGTGCCAGCAGCCAAGAAGGGTCAGTAGCGGGAGGAACCTACAATGAGCAGTTCTTC. This sequence encodes CASSQEGSVAGGTYNEQFF.

The rearrangement links TRBV19 to TRBJ2-7; 11 bases line up with TRBD1. There are 12 residues in the CDR3. V dropped 5 bases and J dropped 6; count of bases not matched to a gene: 0. CDR1 LNHDA and CDR2 SQIVND come from the germline V gene (reference sequence). CDR3 amino acids: CASSGTGGEQYF. The DNA for the CDR3 is TGTGCCAGTAGTGGGACAGGGGGCGAGCAGTACTTC. The full variable domain, its missing parts supplied by reference TRBV19 and TRBJ2-7, is DGGITQSPKYLFRKEGQNVTLSCEQNLNHDAMYWYRQDPGQGLRLIYYSQIVNDFQKGDIAEGYSVSREKKESFPLTVTSAQKNPTAFYLCASSGTGGEQYFGPGTRLTVT.

V usage is TRBV7-9 and J usage is TRBJ2-1, with 11 bases lining up with TRBD2. The V gene's germline CDR1 is SEHNR and CDR2 FQNEAQ (reference sequence). The J segment lost 4 bases and the V segment lost 5 bases, leaving 10 bases of the junction unmatched. The CDR3 consists of 17 residues. The CDR3 region has the DNA TGTGCCAGCAGCCAACACATCGGGACTAGCGGATACAATGAGCAGTTCTTC. Translated, it gives CASSQHIGTSGYNEQFF. Filled out from reference TRBV7-9 and TRBJ2-1, the complete variable domain reads DTGVSQNPRHKITKRGQNVTFRCDPISEHNRLYWYRQTLGQGPEFLTYFQNEAQLEKSRLLSDRFSAERPKGSFSTLEIQRTEQGDSAMYLCASSQHIGTSGYNEQFFGPGTRLTVL.

Concerning this clone itself: This sample includes further DNA sequences coding for the same CDR3. The rearrangement uses TRBV6-4 and TRBJ1-6, with D hard to call. This CDR3 has 13 residues. Germline-derived CDR1 and CDR2 are MRHNA and SNTAGT. The V gene lost 2 bases and the J gene lost 9 bases, with 8 bases spanning the gap. CDR3: CASSDREGSPLHF. The CDR3 DNA reads TGTGCCAGCAGTGACAGGGAGGGTTCACCCCTCCACTTT.

A note on this clone: At the DNA level, this CDR3 is encoded by other sequences in the same sample as well. The genes are TRBV6-5 and TRBJ2-7; weak D call: TRBD1 (7 bases). V gave up 0 bases and J gave up 3 bases, with 9 bases separating them. This CDR3 contains 14 residues. Germline V lookup: CDR1 MNHEY, CDR2 SVGAGI. CDR3 nucleotides: TGTGCCAGCAGTTACTCCCAGGGGGGCTACGAGCAGTACTTC. Translating gives CASSYSQGGYEQYF.

This chain links TRBV2 with TRBJ1-1; unclear D gene. In germline, CDR1 is SNHLY, CDR2 FYNNEI. There are 12 residues in the CDR3. The germline V and J ends were trimmed by 0 bases and 13 bases, with 12 bases remaining between them. Here the CDR3 reads CASSEALNSHFF. CDR3 bases: TGTGCCAGCAGTGAAGCGCTTAACAGCCATTTCTTT.

This sequence joins TRBV28 and TRBJ1-4; TRBD1 matches at 10 bases. V lost 4 bases, J lost 0 bases, and 14 bases stayed unmatched. CDR1 is MDHEN, CDR2 SYDVKM, per germline. The CDR3 spans 20 residues. CDR3 in amino acids: CASSSPSRTGGIATNEKLFF. The CDR3 nucleotides read TGTGCCAGCAGTTCCCCCTCCCGGACAGGGGGAATTGCAACTAATGAAAAACTGTTTTTT.

The chain is built from TRBV29-1 and TRBJ2-3; D not resolved. Per germline, CDR1 SQVTM and CDR2 ANQGSEA. The V end lost 3 bases, the J end lost 6 bases, and 4 bases lay between the germline ends. The CDR3 sequence is 10 residues long. CDR3 protein: CSVDSDTQYF. In DNA, the CDR3 is TGCAGCGTTGACTCGGATACGCAGTATTTT.